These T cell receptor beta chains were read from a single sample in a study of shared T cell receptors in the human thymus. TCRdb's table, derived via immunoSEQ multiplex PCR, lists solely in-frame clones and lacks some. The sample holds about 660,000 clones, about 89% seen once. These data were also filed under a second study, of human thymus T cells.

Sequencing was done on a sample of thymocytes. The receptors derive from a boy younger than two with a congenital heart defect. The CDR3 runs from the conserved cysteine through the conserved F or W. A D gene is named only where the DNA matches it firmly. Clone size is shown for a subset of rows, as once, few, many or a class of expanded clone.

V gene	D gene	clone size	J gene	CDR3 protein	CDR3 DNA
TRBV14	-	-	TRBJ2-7	CASSQEEGVGEQYF	TGTGCCAGCAGCCAAGAGGAAGGGGTAGGGGAGCAGTACTTC
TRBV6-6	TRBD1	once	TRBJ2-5	CASSSGTGFQETQYF	TGTGCCAGCAGTTCCGGGACAGGCTTCCAAGAGACCCAGTACTTC
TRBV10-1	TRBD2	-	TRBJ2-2	CASSEGLAGVTGELFF	TGCGCCAGCAGTGAGGGTCTAGCGGGAGTTACCGGGGAGCTGTTTTTT
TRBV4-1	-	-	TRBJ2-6	CASSQTTDTFSGANVLTF	TGCGCCAGCAGCCAGACGACAGACACCTTCTCTGGGGCCAACGTCCTGACTTTC
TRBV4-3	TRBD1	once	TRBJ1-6	CASSPLGQGGNSPLHF	TGCGCCAGCAGCCCTCTTGGACAGGGGGGGAATTCCCCCCTCCACTTT
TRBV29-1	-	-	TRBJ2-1	CSVVGPNNEQFF	TGCAGCGTCGTGGGCCCAAACAATGAGCAGTTCTTC
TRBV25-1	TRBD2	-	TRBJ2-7	CATAGGLAGLYEQYF	TGTGCCACCGCTGGGGGTCTAGCGGGACTCTACGAGCAGTACTTC
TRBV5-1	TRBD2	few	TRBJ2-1	CASSSRGSSGGAGEQFF	TGCGCCAGCAGCTCAAGAGGGTCTAGCGGGGGGGCAGGTGAGCAGTTCTTC
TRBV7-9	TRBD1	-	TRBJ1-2	CATLRQGNGYTF	TGTGCCACCCTTCGACAGGGGAATGGCTACACCTTC
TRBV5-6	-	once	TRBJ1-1	CASSPTSRPTEEAFF	TGTGCCAGCAGCCCGACCTCACGGCCGACAGAAGAAGCTTTCTTT
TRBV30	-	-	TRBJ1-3	CAWSGRQTDGNTIYF	TGTGCCTGGAGTGGACGACAGACTGATGGAAACACCATATATTTT
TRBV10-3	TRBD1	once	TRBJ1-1	CAISESLPGQGAEVTEAFF	TGTGCCATCAGTGAGTCGTTACCAGGACAGGGGGCTGAGGTCACTGAAGCTTTCTTT
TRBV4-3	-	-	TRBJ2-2	CASSQDNYSGELFF	TGCGCCAGCAGCCAAGACAACTATTCCGGGGAGCTGTTTTTT
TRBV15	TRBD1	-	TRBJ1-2	CATRKESGQGNLRCGYTF	TGTGCCACCAGAAAAGAATCGGGACAGGGAAATTTGAGATGTGGCTACACCTTC
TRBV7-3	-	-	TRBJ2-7	CASSEGGAGEQYF	TGTGCCAGCAGCGAAGGGGGGGCTGGGGAGCAGTACTTC
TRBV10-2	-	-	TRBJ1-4	CASSESGQGKGEKLFF	TGCGCCAGCAGTGAGTCCGGGCAGGGCAAAGGTGAAAAACTGTTTTTT
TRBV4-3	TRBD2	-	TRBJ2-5	CASSQASPGGGKTQYF	TGCGCCAGCAGCCAAGCCTCCCCCGGGGGGGGCAAGACCCAGTACTTC
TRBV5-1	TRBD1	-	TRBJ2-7	CASSLGDRGHYEQYF	TGCGCCAGCAGCCTGGGGGACAGGGGACATTACGAGCAGTACTTC
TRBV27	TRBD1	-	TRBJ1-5	CASREHRGRDQPQHF	TGTGCCAGCAGGGAACACAGGGGGAGAGATCAGCCCCAGCATTTT
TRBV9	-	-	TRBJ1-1	CASSVGRENTEAFF	TGTGCCAGCAGCGTAGGGAGGGAGAACACTGAAGCTTTCTTT
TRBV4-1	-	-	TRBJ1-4	CASTKPGQKNEKLFF	TGCGCCAGCACAAAACCGGGACAAAAGAATGAAAAACTGTTTTTT
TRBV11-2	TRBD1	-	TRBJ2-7	CASSLDRQGHNEQYF	TGTGCCAGCAGCTTAGATCGACAGGGGCACAACGAGCAGTACTTC
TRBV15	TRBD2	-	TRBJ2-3	CATSRDGRTSGMDTQYF	TGTGCCACCAGCAGAGATGGAAGGACTAGCGGGATGGATACGCAGTATTTT
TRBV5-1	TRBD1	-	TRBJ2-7	CASSSVGTGRSYEQYF	TGCGCCAGCAGCTCCGTCGGGACAGGGCGGTCCTACGAGCAGTACTTC
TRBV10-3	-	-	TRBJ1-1	CAISSDSEAFF	TGTGCCATCAGTTCGGACAGCGAAGCTTTCTTT
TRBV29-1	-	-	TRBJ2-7	CSVEAGGLGDEQYF	TGCAGCGTTGAAGCGGGGGGCCTAGGGGACGAGCAGTACTTC
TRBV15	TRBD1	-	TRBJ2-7	CATSKKPDRGDVYEQYF	TGTGCCACCAGCAAAAAGCCGGACAGGGGCGATGTCTACGAGCAGTACTTC
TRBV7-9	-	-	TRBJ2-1	CASIAQGSLYNEQFF	TGTGCCAGCATAGCACAGGGTTCTCTCTACAATGAGCAGTTCTTC
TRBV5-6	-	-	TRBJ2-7	CASSLDRVLATYEQYF	TGTGCCAGCAGCTTGGACCGGGTCTTGGCCACCTACGAGCAGTACTTC
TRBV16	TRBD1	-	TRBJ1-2	CASSQPGQGYGYTF	TGTGCCAGCAGCCAACCGGGACAGGGGTATGGCTACACCTTC
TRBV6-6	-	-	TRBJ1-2	CASSYTLEGSDGYTF	TGTGCCAGCAGTTACACCCTGGAGGGGTCGGATGGCTACACCTTC
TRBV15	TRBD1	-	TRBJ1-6	CATSRSTGNNSPLHF	TGTGCCACCAGCAGATCGACAGGGAATAATTCACCCCTCCACTTT
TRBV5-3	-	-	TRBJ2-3	CARSCGGGGTDTQYF	TGTGCCAGAAGCTGTGGGGGAGGTGGAACAGATACGCAGTATTTT
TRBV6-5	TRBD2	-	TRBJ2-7	CASSYWTSGNSYEQYF	TGTGCCAGCAGTTACTGGACTAGCGGAAACTCCTACGAGCAGTACTTC
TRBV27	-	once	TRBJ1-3	CASSLSAGGNTIYF	TGTGCCAGCAGTTTATCAGCAGGGGGAAACACCATATATTTT
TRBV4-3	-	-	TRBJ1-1	CASSPRQVTALKYTEAFF	TGCGCCAGCAGCCCCCGACAGGTGACAGCCCTGAAATACACTGAAGCTTTCTTT
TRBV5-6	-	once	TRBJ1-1	CASSLACNRLGGNTEAFF	TGTGCCAGCAGCTTGGCCTGCAACAGGTTGGGTGGGAACACTGAAGCTTTCTTT
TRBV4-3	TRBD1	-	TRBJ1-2	CASSPRTGGYYGYTF	TGCGCCAGCAGCCCTCGGACAGGGGGCTACTATGGCTACACCTTC
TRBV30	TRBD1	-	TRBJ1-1	CAGTGGVNTEAFF	TGTGCCGGAACAGGGGGAGTGAACACTGAAGCTTTCTTT
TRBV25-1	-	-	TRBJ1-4	CASSEEATGYQDEKLFF	TGTGCCAGCAGTGAAGAAGCTACAGGGTACCAAGATGAAAAACTGTTTTTT
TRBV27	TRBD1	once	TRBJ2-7	CASSLGYRDRDYEQYF	TGTGCCAGCAGTTTAGGGTACCGTGACAGGGACTACGAGCAGTACTTC
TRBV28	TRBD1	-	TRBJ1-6	CASSRTRRGESSYNSPLHF	TGTGCCAGCAGCAGAACCCGCAGGGGGGAGAGCTCCTATAATTCACCCCTCCACTTT
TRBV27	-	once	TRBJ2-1	CASSPGITAYNEQFF	TGTGCCAGCAGCCCAGGGATTACTGCCTACAATGAGCAGTTCTTC
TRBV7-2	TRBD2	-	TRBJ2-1	CASSLAGGPDSSYNEQFF	TGTGCCAGCAGCTTGGCGGGAGGGCCCGACTCCTCCTACAATGAGCAGTTCTTC
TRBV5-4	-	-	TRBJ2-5	CASSRDIQETQYF	TGTGCCAGCAGCCGGGACATCCAAGAGACCCAGTACTTC
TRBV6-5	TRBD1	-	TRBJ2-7	CASKEGDRAYEQYF	TGTGCCAGCAAAGAGGGGGACAGGGCTTACGAGCAGTACTTC
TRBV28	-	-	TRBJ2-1	CASTTGSPNEQFF	TGTGCCAGCACTACGGGTAGCCCCAATGAGCAGTTCTTC
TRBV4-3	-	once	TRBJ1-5	CASSQELRAHPPYSNQPQHF	TGCGCCAGCAGCCAAGAGCTGAGGGCCCACCCTCCTTATAGCAATCAGCCCCAGCATTTT
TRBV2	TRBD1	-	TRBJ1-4	CASHTGGNEKLFF	TGTGCCAGCCATACAGGGGGTAATGAAAAACTGTTTTTT
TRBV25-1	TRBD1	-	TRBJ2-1	CASSRGTGKLSYNEQFF	TGTGCCAGCAGTCGAGGGACAGGGAAGTTGTCCTACAATGAGCAGTTCTTC
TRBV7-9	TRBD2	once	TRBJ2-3	CASTLPGLAGGRTDTQYF	TGTGCCAGCACCCTCCCCGGGCTAGCGGGGGGGCGGACAGATACGCAGTATTTT
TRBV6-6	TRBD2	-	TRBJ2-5	CASSSPAGVAKTQYF	TGTGCCAGCAGTTCCCCAGCGGGAGTAGCAAAGACCCAGTACTTC
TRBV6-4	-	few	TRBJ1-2	CASSDSGDGREGYTF	TGTGCCAGCAGTGACTCCGGGGACGGGCGGGAAGGCTACACCTTC
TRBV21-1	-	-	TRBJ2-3	CASSKKRETTGDNTDTQYF	TGTGCCAGCAGCAAAAAAAGGGAGACGACAGGGGACAACACAGATACGCAGTATTTT
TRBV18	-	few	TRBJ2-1	CASSRWLPGRYNEQFF	TGTGCCAGCTCACGCTGGCTGCCGGGAAGGTACAATGAGCAGTTCTTC
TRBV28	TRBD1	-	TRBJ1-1	CASSSLAGQGYTEAFF	TGTGCCAGCAGTTCACTGGCGGGACAGGGGTACACTGAAGCTTTCTTT
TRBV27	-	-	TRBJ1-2	CASSLNSNYGYTF	TGTGCCAGCAGTTTAAATTCAAACTATGGCTACACCTTC
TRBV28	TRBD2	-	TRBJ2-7	CASSCLSGRPGGVEQYF	TGTGCCAGCAGTTGCCTTTCTGGACGGCCGGGAGGGGTCGAGCAGTACTTC
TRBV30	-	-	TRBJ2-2	CAWRQIANTGELFF	TGTGCCTGGCGACAAATAGCGAACACCGGGGAGCTGTTTTTT